The 22 T cell receptor beta chains presented below share a single source sample, sequenced in a study of graft-versus-host responses after intestinal transplantation. Data came from immunoSEQ multiplex PCR; TCRdb stores just in-frame clones and leaves some out. The sample contains 20,000 or so clones, roughly 86% of which appear only once. Here the sequenced sample was bone marrow, taken approximately 120 days after transplant. Receptors were obtained from a human patient who received an intestinal transplant, so some T cells may come from the graft donor.

The CDR3 DNA sequence: TGTGCCAGCAGCTTAGAAAACACCATATATTTT. It translates to CASSLENTIYF. The J gene is TRBJ1-3, the V gene TRBV11-2; D gene ambiguous. In germline, CDR1 is SGHAT, CDR2 FQNNGV. V was trimmed by 0 bases and J by 6 bases, leaving 0 bases between them. CDR3 length: 11 residues.

In this sample, this clone turned up once. The chain joins TRBV5-4 to TRBJ2-7; 7 bases map to TRBD2. V lost 4 bases and J lost 2; bases outside the gene matches: 6. CDR3 length: 14 residues. Germline lookup yields CDR1 SGHNT and CDR2 YYREEE (reference sequence). The CDR3: CASSPGGGAYEQYF. The CDR3 DNA reads TGTGCCAGCAGCCCGGGCGGGGGAGCCTACGAGCAGTACTTC. The whole variable domain, remainder taken from reference TRBV5-4 and TRBJ2-7, is ETGVTQSPTHLIKTRGQQVTLRCSSQSGHNTVSWYQQALGQGPQFIFQYYREEENGRGNFPPRFSGLQFPNYSSELNVNALELDDSALYLCASSPGGGAYEQYFGPGTRLTVT.

DNA of the CDR3: TGTGCCAGCAGCCAATTAGATACGCAGTATTTT. Amino acid sequence: CASSQLDTQYF. The chain links TRBV14 to TRBJ2-3; D gene unclear. Per the germline V gene, CDR1 is SGHDN and CDR2 is FVKESK. Trimming took 2 bases from V and 5 from J, leaving 2 bases between them. This CDR3 spans 11 amino acids.

The chain uses TRBV7-9 and TRBJ2-1; no clear D. The CDR3 is made up of 14 amino acids. Germline V CDR1 and CDR2: SEHNR, FQNEAQ (reference sequence). V was cut by 6 bases and J by 2 bases, with 11 bases left in between. The CDR3 loop is CASRDTDTYNEQFF. CDR3 DNA: TGTGCCAGCAGGGATACAGACACCTACAATGAGCAGTTCTTC.

This chain joins TRBV28 and TRBJ2-7; 10 nucleotides agree with TRBD2. The V segment lost 10 bases and the J segment 3 bases; nucleotides outside the gene matches: 9. This CDR3 is 14 amino acids long. Germline V CDR1 and CDR2: MDHEN, SYDVKM. CDR3 sequence (DNA): TGTGCCACCACCCCGGGACTAGCGAACTACGAGCAGTACTTC. Its protein is CATTPGLANYEQYF.

The V gene is TRBV11-3, the J gene TRBJ2-7, with D tentatively TRBD2 (6 bases). CDR3 size: 15 residues. With 3 bases removed from V and 2 bases from J, the gap between germline ends came to 14 bases. Germline-derived CDR1 and CDR2 are SGHNT and YENEEA. The CDR3 DNA is TGTGCCAGCAGCTTCATCTCAACGGGGGCCTACGAGCAGTACTTC. Protein product: CASSFISTGAYEQYF.

The chain carries TRBV29-1 and TRBJ1-2; the D gene is possibly TRBD1 (5 bases). Germline V gives CDR1 SQVTM, CDR2 ANQGSEA. V lost 3 bases and J 6 bases, leaving 11 bases between the germline ends. There are 12 residues in the CDR3. The CDR3 DNA reads TGCAGCGTTGACCAGGGCGCAGATGGCTACACCTTC. Encoded protein: CSVDQGADGYTF.

The chain carries TRBV5-1 and TRBJ1-5, with D maybe TRBD1 (6 bases). The germline V gene has CDR1 SGHRS and CDR2 YFSETQ. The CDR3 covers 13 residues. Deletions cut 2 bases from V and 8 bases from J, with 11 bases between. CDR3 amino acids: CASSFTGREPQHF. In DNA, the CDR3 is TGCGCCAGCAGCTTCACAGGGCGGGAGCCCCAGCATTTT. The full variable domain, with the rest looked up from reference TRBV5-1 and TRBJ1-5, is KAGVTQTPRYLIKTRGQQVTLSCSPISGHRSVSWYQQTPGQGLQFLFEYFSETQRNKGNFPGRFSGRQFSNSRSEMNVSTLELGDSALYLCASSFTGREPQHFGDGTRLSIL.

V gene TRBV19 combines with J gene TRBJ2-7, with D perhaps matching TRBD2 (6 bases). Looked up from germline, CDR1 is LNHDA and CDR2 is SQIVND (reference sequence). Trimming took off 5 bases at V and 6 bases at J, with 17 bases between the two ends. The CDR3 extends over 14 amino acids. CDR3 region: CASSGGTNPLEQYF. In DNA, the CDR3 is TGTGCCAGTAGTGGCGGGACCAACCCACTCGAGCAGTACTTC.

The V gene is TRBV29-1, the J gene TRBJ2-3; 8 nucleotides align to TRBD1. CDR1 and CDR2 (germline): SQVTM, ANQGSEA. This CDR3 contains 15 residues. With 6 bases clipped from V and 2 bases from J, the junction kept 10 bases outside the gene matches. CDR3 sequence reads: CSVTGQGPITDTQYF. The CDR3, as DNA: TGCAGCGTGACCGGACAGGGACCCATCACAGATACGCAGTATTTT.

This chain links TRBV23-1 with TRBJ1-1; the match to TRBD1 covers 7 bases. TRBV23-1 is noted as an ORF with a role that remains uncertain. Trimming at V came to 5 bases and at J to 1 base, leaving 10 bases not matched to a gene. The length of the CDR3 is 16 residues. The CDR3 sequence is CASSYDKGAENTEAFF. CDR3 in DNA: TGCGCCAGCAGTTATGACAAGGGGGCGGAGAACACTGAAGCTTTCTTT.

V and J are TRBV29-1 and TRBJ1-2; the match to TRBD1 covers 7 bases. The CDR3 contains 13 residues. Germline-derived CDR1 and CDR2 are SQVTM and ANQGSEA. V shed 6 bases and J 2 bases; nucleotides not matched to a gene: 6. CDR3 loop: CSVWDSQNYGYTF. Here the CDR3 DNA reads TGCAGCGTATGGGACAGTCAAAACTATGGCTACACCTTC.

The chain carries TRBV7-2 and TRBJ1-1, with 7 bases lining up with TRBD1. The germline V gene has CDR1 SGHTA and CDR2 FQGNSA. Trimming removed 6 bases from V and 6 bases from J; junction bases left unmatched: 7. The length of the CDR3 is 13 residues. The CDR3 loop reads CASSYTGESEAFF. In nucleotides, the CDR3 is TGTGCCAGCAGTTATACAGGGGAATCTGAAGCTTTCTTT.

This clone came up a few times. The V gene is TRBV19, the J gene TRBJ2-6; D assignment may be TRBD1 or TRBD2 (6 bases each). This CDR3 has 15 residues. V was shortened by 3 bases and J by 2 bases, with 8 bases between the two germline ends. Germline V gene data show CDR1 as LNHDA and CDR2 as SQIVND (reference sequence). The CDR3 is CASSIGGPGANVLTF. As DNA, the CDR3 is TGTGCCAGTAGTATTGGGGGGCCTGGGGCCAACGTCCTGACTTTC.

The chain links TRBV5-6 to TRBJ2-5; no firm D call. There are 13 residues in the CDR3. The ends were cut back, 1 base at V and 2 bases at J, with 6 bases in the middle. Per the germline V gene, CDR1 is SGHDT and CDR2 is YYEEEE. CDR3 DNA sequence: TGTGCCAGCAGCTTGAGGGTACAAGAGACCCAGTACTTC. Amino acid sequence: CASSLRVQETQYF. The whole variable domain, remainder taken from reference TRBV5-6 and TRBJ2-5, is DAGVTQSPTHLIKTRGQQVTLRCSPKSGHDTVSWYQQALGQGPQFIFQYYEEEERQRGNFPDRFSGHQFPNYSSELNVNALLLGDSALYLCASSLRVQETQYFGPGTRLLVL.

The rearrangement uses TRBV6-5 and TRBJ2-7, with D possibly being TRBD1 (5 bases). CDR3 length: 15 residues. In germline, CDR1 is MNHEY, CDR2 SVGAGI. Trimming took 0 bases from V and 7 from J, leaving 16 bases between them. CDR3 region: CASSYSALGVGEQYF. The CDR3 region has the DNA TGTGCCAGCAGTTACTCAGCTTTAGGGGTGGGTGAGCAGTACTTC.

CDR3 DNA sequence: TGCGCCAGCAGTGATTCCGGGACGGGTGAAAAACTGTTTTTT. This encodes CASSDSGTGEKLFF. The gene calls are TRBV10-1 and TRBJ1-4; possibly TRBD1 for D (5 bases). There are 14 residues in the CDR3. The germline V gene has CDR1 WNHNN and CDR2 SYGVQD (reference sequence). Trimming cost V 3 bases and J 7 bases, with 12 bases left between them.

The rearrangement uses TRBV30 and TRBJ2-6; D gene unclear. This CDR3 spans 13 amino acids. V gave up 0 bases and J gave up 2 bases, with 2 bases separating them. Germline V CDR1 and CDR2: GTSNPN, SVGIG (reference sequence). The CDR3 coding sequence is TGTGCCTGGAGTGTTACTGGGGCCAACGTCCTGACTTTC. Translation: CAWSVTGANVLTF.

V is TRBV27 and J is TRBJ1-1; D remains ambiguous. The CDR3 spans 13 residues. The germline gives CDR1 MNHEY, CDR2 SMNVEV (reference sequence). Trimming took 3 bases from V and 4 from J, leaving 9 bases between them. CDR3 nucleotides: TGTGCCAGCAGTTTCAACCTCGGCACTGAAGCTTTCTTT. Its protein product is CASSFNLGTEAFF.

The V gene is TRBV30, the J gene TRBJ2-1, with a weak D call TRBD2 (6 bases). Germline CDR1 is GTSNPN and CDR2 is SVGIG (reference sequence). The V end was cut by 7 bases, the J end by 8 bases, with 18 bases between. The CDR3 totals 13 residues. The CDR3 loop reads CASFGRGGDEQFF. The CDR3 region has the DNA TGTGCCTCATTTGGGCGGGGTGGCGATGAGCAGTTCTTC.

The CDR3 DNA reads TGTGCCAGCCACCTTAGCGGGAGGCCCTACGAGCAGTACTTC. Translation gives CASHLSGRPYEQYF. The rearrangement links TRBV6-5 to TRBJ2-7; TRBD2 matches at 10 bases. Germline trimming cut 8 bases from V and 2 bases from J; bases unmatched to any gene: 6. In germline, CDR1 is MNHEY, CDR2 SVGAGI. The CDR3 covers 14 residues.

This clone was detected once. The chain uses TRBV13 and TRBJ2-2; no reliable D call. V was clipped by 3 bases and J by 6 bases, with 11 bases between them. This CDR3 spans 14 amino acids. The germline CDR1 and CDR2 sequences are PRHDT and FYEKMQ (reference sequence). In nucleotides, the CDR3 is TGTGCCAGCAGCTTGGACCTCACCCCCGGGGAGCTGTTTTTT. Translating it yields CASSLDLTPGELFF.